Listed below are T cell receptor beta chains from one sample, sequenced in a study of T-cell reconstitution after alpha-beta-depleted transplantation in children. TCRdb itself ran the PCR reads through MiXCR, one entry per CDR3 protein. The table shows about 610,000 distinct CDR3 sequences, with roughly a tenth occurring only once. This specimen consisted of PBMCs from the stem cell graft donor, obtained from the stem cell graft. These receptors all stem from a human donor who donated a stem cell graft to a child with acute myeloid leukemia. Both conserved end residues are part of each CDR3. A D gene is named only where the DNA matches it firmly. Clone sizes are given selectively: once, few, many, or a class where the clone is expanded.

TRBV30,TRBD1,TRBJ2-3,few,TGTGCCTGGTGCCTACAGGGGCCTCTCACAGATACGCAGTATTTT,CAWCLQGPLTDTQYF
TRBV5-1,-,TRBJ2-6,-,TGCGCCAGCAGCCCCGGACTCAGCTCTGGGGCCAACGTCCTGACTTTC,CASSPGLSSGANVLTF
TRBV20-1,TRBD2,TRBJ2-2,many,TGCAGTGCTAGAGAAGCGGGAGGGCGTAGGGGGGAGCTGTTTTTT,CSAREAGGRRGELFF
TRBV7-9,-,TRBJ2-3,many,TGTGCCAGCAGCTTAGATCCGGGACACAGCACAGATACGCAGTATTTT,CASSLDPGHSTDTQYF
TRBV15,-,TRBJ2-1,-,TGTGCCACCAGCAGAGTAAAGGGAACTAACAATGAGCAGTTCTTC,CATSRVKGTNNEQFF
TRBV11-2,TRBD1,TRBJ1-3,-,TGTGCCAGCAAGTCGAGGGACAGCTCTGGAAACACCATATATTTT,CASKSRDSSGNTIYF
TRBV7-8,-,TRBJ1-6,-,TGTGCCAGCAGCTTAGCGACGGGACCGAGCGTCGAGCCCCTCCACTTT,CASSLATGPSVEPLHF
TRBV25-1,-,TRBJ1-3,many,TGTGCCAGCAGTGTCGCAGCAGGGGCTGGAAACACCATATATTTT,CASSVAAGAGNTIYF
TRBV7-8,-,TRBJ2-1,few,TGTGCCAGCAGCCCTAGGGGGAGGGGTGAGCAGTTCTTC,CASSPRGRGEQFF
TRBV30,-,TRBJ2-6,-,TGTGCCTGGACAGGTTCTGGGGCCAACGTCCTGACTTTC,CAWTGSGANVLTF
TRBV29-1,-,TRBJ2-7,-,TGCAGCGTTGCTGGCGGCCTCTACGAGCAGTACTTC,CSVAGGLYEQYF
TRBV20-1,-,TRBJ1-6,-,TGCAGTGCTAGTATGAGGGGCCCGAATAATTCACCCCTCCACTTT,CSASMRGPNNSPLHF
TRBV7-9,-,TRBJ2-1,-,TGTGCCAGCAGCCCACCTTCAGGGATACAAGGCTACAATGAGCAGTTCTTC,CASSPPSGIQGYNEQFF
TRBV30,-,TRBJ2-1,-,TGTGCCTGGCCTCGCCCGACTACCAATGAGCAGTTCTTC,CAWPRPTTNEQFF
TRBV10-3,TRBD2,TRBJ2-1,few,TGTGCCATGAGGGGAGGGAGCCCTGAGCAGTTCTTC,CAMRGGSPEQFF
TRBV6-2/TRBV6-3,-,TRBJ1-3,few,TGTGCCAGTCTCGTCGGAAACACCATATATTTT,CASLVGNTIYF
TRBV7-6,-,TRBJ1-3,-,TGTGCCAGCAGCTACAGGGAGAACTCTGGAAACACCATATATTTT,CASSYRENSGNTIYF
TRBV4-2,TRBD2,TRBJ2-7,few,TGTGCCAGCAGCCAAGAAGCCCCGGCTAGCGGGACTTATTACGAGCAGTACTTC,CASSQEAPASGTYYEQYF
TRBV14,-,TRBJ2-2,-,TGTGCCAGCAGCCAAGCGGCCGGGAACACCGGGGAGCTGTTTTTT,CASSQAAGNTGELFF
TRBV3-1,TRBD1,TRBJ1-3,-,TGTGCCAGCAGGCACAGGGGTGGAAACACCATATATTTT,CASRHRGGNTIYF
TRBV20-1,-,TRBJ2-7,many,TGCAGTGCTAGGGAGCCCTCCGGAGAGCAGTACTTC,CSAREPSGEQYF
TRBV24-1,TRBD2,TRBJ2-1,many,TGTGCCACCACCCAGCGGGAGCTCAGTGAGCAGTTCTTC,CATTQRELSEQFF
TRBV19,TRBD2,TRBJ2-1,few,TGTGCCAGCCAACTAGCGGGAGCTAACAATGAGCAGTTCTTC,CASQLAGANNEQFF
TRBV12-3/TRBV12-4,-,TRBJ2-1,many,TGTGCCAGCAGTTTAAGGGTGGCGGGCTACAATGAGCAGTTCTTC,CASSLRVAGYNEQFF
TRBV6-1,-,TRBJ2-4,few,TGTGCCAGCAGATCTCCCGGGAGTGGTAAAAACATTCAGTACTTC,CASRSPGSGKNIQYF
TRBV29-1,-,TRBJ1-1,-,TGCAGCGTTGACGGGGGCATCAATGAAGCTTTCTTT,CSVDGGINEAFF
TRBV3-1,TRBD2,TRBJ2-1,-,TGTGCCAGCAGCCAAACGAGCGGGAGCGGTCGGGATGAGCAGTTCTTC,CASSQTSGSGRDEQFF
TRBV12-3/TRBV12-4,-,TRBJ1-5,-,TGTGCCAGCAGTTTACGACAGAACTATCAGCCCCAGCATTTT,CASSLRQNYQPQHF
TRBV12-3/TRBV12-4,TRBD2,TRBJ2-1,-,TGTGCCAGCAGTACGATCCTAGCGGGATCCTACAATGAGCAGTTCTTC,CASSTILAGSYNEQFF
TRBV27,TRBD1,TRBJ2-6,-,TGTGCCAGCGGGACCAGGGGGTCTGGGGCCAACGTCCTGACTTTC,CASGTRGSGANVLTF
TRBV6-2/TRBV6-3,-,TRBJ2-5,many,TGTGCCAGCGCGCCATGGCTCGGAGAGACCCAGTACTTC,CASAPWLGETQYF
TRBV7-8,-,TRBJ1-1,many,TGTGCCAGCAGCTTAGGTCAAAGCCTGAACACTGAAGCTTTCTTT,CASSLGQSLNTEAFF
TRBV12-3/TRBV12-4,TRBD2,TRBJ2-7,few,TGTGCCAGCAGAACAGGACTAGGCGGGGAGCAGTACTTC,CASRTGLGGEQYF
TRBV29-1,-,TRBJ2-5,few,TGCAGCGTTGAAGGCGGTGGGTCCCAGTACTTC,CSVEGGGSQYF
TRBV6-5,TRBD1,TRBJ1-4,-,TGTGCCAGCAGCCCTAGGACAGGGGATGAAAAACTGTTTTTT,CASSPRTGDEKLFF
TRBV19,TRBD2,TRBJ2-2,-,TGTGCCAGTAGTATTGGTAGAAGGGGACTAGCGTCGAACACCGGGGAGCTGTTTTTT,CASSIGRRGLASNTGELFF
TRBV6-2/TRBV6-3,-,TRBJ1-5,once,TGTGCCAGCAGCGCCAACAATTGGGGAAGCAATCAGCCCCAGCATTTT,CASSANNWGSNQPQHF
TRBV4-3,TRBD2,TRBJ2-2,few,TGCGCCAGCAGCCAAGATCTGGGCGGGAGTCCCGGGACCGGGGAGCTGTTTTTT,CASSQDLGGSPGTGELFF
TRBV10-3,TRBD2,TRBJ2-7,many,TGTGCCATCAGTGGGGGTAGCGGGAGCTACGAGCAGTACTTC,CAISGGSGSYEQYF
TRBV28,-,TRBJ2-3,many,TGTGCCAGCAGTAACCCTACAGATACGCAGTATTTT,CASSNPTDTQYF
TRBV28,TRBD2,TRBJ2-1,few,TGTGCCAGCAGTTTATTGGGTCTCTCCGTCGATTCTAGCGGTGACTCCTACAATGAGCAGTTCTTC,CASSLLGLSVDSSGDSYNEQFF